This TCR beta chain emerged from a study of blood T cell repertoires in COVID-19. In the study overall: COVID-19 samples from acute and convalescent phases originated in the United States, Italy and Spain. T cells, B-cell-depleted T cells, or PBMCs supplied cDNA or gDNA.

Per the original data handling: How many nucleated cells were present was estimated from reference gene primer amplification. Clones were read by immunoSEQ multiplex PCR, and TCRdb kept only the in-frame ones, dropping some. The V and J calls and the clone size are those of that table, but D and trimming were determined from the DNA. The sample consists of 80,000 to 90,000 clones, under 85% of them appearing once. Germline assignment: CDR1 KGHSH and CDR2 LQKENI. The CDR3 runs to 15 residues. With V trimmed by 5 bases and J by 7 bases, 11 bases remained unmatched. The sequence came from a woman in her seventies with acute or convalescent COVID-19. The material sequenced was peripheral blood. The chain combines TRBV18 with TRBJ2-1; 7 nucleotides match TRBD2. CDR3 sequence (DNA): TGTGCCAGCTCAGAGCGGGGTACGGTTATGAATGAGCAGTTCTTC. The encoded protein is CASSERGTVMNEQFF.